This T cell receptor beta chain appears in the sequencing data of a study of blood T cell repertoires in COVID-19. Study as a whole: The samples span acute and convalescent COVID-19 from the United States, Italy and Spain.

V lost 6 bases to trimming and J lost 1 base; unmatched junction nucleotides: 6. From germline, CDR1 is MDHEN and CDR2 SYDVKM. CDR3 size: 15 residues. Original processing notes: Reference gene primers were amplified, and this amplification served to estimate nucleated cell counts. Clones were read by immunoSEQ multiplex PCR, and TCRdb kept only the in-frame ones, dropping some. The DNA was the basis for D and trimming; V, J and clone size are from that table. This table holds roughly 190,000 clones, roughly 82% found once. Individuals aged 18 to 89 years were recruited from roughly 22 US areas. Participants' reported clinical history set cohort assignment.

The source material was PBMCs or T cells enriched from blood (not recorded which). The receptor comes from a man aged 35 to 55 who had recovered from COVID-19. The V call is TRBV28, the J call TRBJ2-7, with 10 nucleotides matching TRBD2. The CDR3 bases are TGTGCCAGCAGACACGGACTAGCGGATTCCTACGAGCAGTACTTC. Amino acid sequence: CASRHGLADSYEQYF. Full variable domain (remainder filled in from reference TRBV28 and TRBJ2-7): DVKVTQSSRYLVKRTGEKVFLECVQDMDHENMFWYRQDPGLGLRLIYFSYDVKMKEKGDIPEGYSVSREKKERFSLILESASTNQTSMYLCASRHGLADSYEQYFGPGTRLTVT.